These 14 T cell receptor beta chains were all obtained from the same sample, sequenced in a study of blood T cell repertoires in COVID-19. Clones were sequenced by immunoSEQ multiplex PCR, and TCRdb holds only the in-frame ones, with some missing. The sample lists some 150,000 clones, 75% to 80% occurring once. Specimen: peripheral blood. These receptors all come from a woman between 45 and 65 years old with active or convalescent COVID-19.

This chain uses TRBV4-2 with TRBJ2-7, with 13 bases that match TRBD2. This CDR3 region has 16 residues. V lost 3 bases and J lost 4; bases outside the gene matches: 6. Germline V gives CDR1 LGHNA, CDR2 YNFKEQ. DNA for the CDR3: TGTGCCAGCAGCCAGGAACTAGCGGGAGGGACGTACGAGCAGTACTTC. It encodes CASSQELAGGTYEQYF.

The rearrangement joins TRBV7-9 to TRBJ1-2, with D perhaps matching TRBD1 (6 bases). This CDR3 is 15 amino acids long. Germline CDR1 reads SEHNR; CDR2 reads FQNEAQ (reference sequence). The V end was cut by 2 bases, the J end by 0 bases, with 10 bases between. The CDR3 region has the DNA TGTGCCAGCAGCTTACCCGACAGGCCTAACTATGGCTACACCTTC. Protein sequence: CASSLPDRPNYGYTF.

This clone was observed a handful of times. V and J are TRBV29-1 and TRBJ1-3, with D possibly matching TRBD1 (5 bases). CDR3 length equals 12 residues. The germline gives CDR1 SQVTM, CDR2 ANQGSEA. CDR3 nucleotide sequence: TGCGGGGGACTGCGCTCTGGAAACACCATATATTTT. As protein: CGGLRSGNTIYF. Looking up the rest from reference TRBV29-1 and TRBJ1-3 gives the full variable domain: SAVISQKPSRDICQRGTSLTIQCQVDSQVTMMFWYRQQPGQSLTLIATANQGSEATYESGFVIDKFPISRPNLTFSTLTVSNMSPEDSSIYLCGGLRSGNTIYFGEGSWLTVV.

V and J are TRBV24-1 and TRBJ2-1; 7 bases map to TRBD1. After removal of 2 bases from V and 8 bases from J, the junction contained 8 bases not matched to a gene. CDR1 KGHDR and CDR2 SFDVKD come from the germline V gene. This CDR3 has 15 amino acids. Written as DNA, the CDR3 is TGTGCCACCAGTGATTCCTCCAGGGGGTCGGATGAGCAGTTCTTC. Translation gives CATSDSSRGSDEQFF.

This rearrangement joins TRBV5-6 to TRBJ1-2, with a weak D call TRBD1 (5 bases). Germline V gene lookup returns CDR1 SGHDT and CDR2 YYEEEE. The V gene lost 4 bases and the J gene lost 9 bases, with 16 bases spanning the gap. The CDR3 covers 13 residues. CDR3 region: CASSPGTRLSYTF. The CDR3 DNA reads as TGTGCCAGCAGCCCCGGGACTAGATTGAGCTACACCTTC.

V usage is TRBV7-9 and J usage is TRBJ1-2, with D perhaps matching TRBD1 (5 bases). CDR3 length: 14 residues. Trimming took 3 bases from V and 6 from J, leaving 14 bases between them. Germline V gene lookup returns CDR1 SEHNR and CDR2 FQNEAQ (reference sequence). CDR3 sequence reads: CASSFDRQGDGYTF. In DNA, the CDR3 is TGTGCCAGCAGCTTTGATCGGCAGGGTGATGGCTACACCTTC.

J is TRBJ1-1 and V is TRBV21-1; the D call of TRBD1 is as the table states it, not checked on the DNA. TRBV21-1 is shown as a pseudogene. The CDR3 spans 12 residues. CDR3 nucleotides: TGTGCCAGCCGCCAGGGTGGCAGCGAAGCTTTCTTT. Translation: CASRQGGSEAFF.

The V call is TRBV6-5, the J call TRBJ1-2; D is perhaps TRBD1 (5 bases). The CDR3 is 14 amino acids. V lost 7 bases and J lost 6, with 18 bases in between. Looked up from germline, CDR1 is MNHEY and CDR2 is SVGAGI. CDR3 in DNA: TGTGCCAGCAAAGAGGGGAGGACGGTCGATGGCTACACCTTC. Encoded protein: CASKEGRTVDGYTF.

The chain couples TRBV28 to TRBJ2-5, with 7 bases that match TRBD2. Germline assignment: CDR1 MDHEN and CDR2 SYDVKM. The trim removed 4 bases at V and 9 bases at J, leaving 26 bases unmatched. The CDR3 has 19 residues. In nucleotides, the CDR3 is TGTGCCAGCAGTTCCACCTTTTGGCTAGCGGCCGGGTCGGGTTTGCCCCAGTACTTC. This encodes CASSSTFWLAAGSGLPQYF.

The chain has TRBV29-1 and TRBJ2-1; D perhaps matches TRBD2 (7 bases). Trimming left V 7 bases short and J 6 bases short, with 16 bases between. This CDR3 spans 13 amino acids. Germline loops: CDR1 SQVTM, CDR2 ANQGSEA. The CDR3, as DNA: TGCAGCGGATGGGGGGGGCGCGGCAATGAGCAGTTCTTC. It codes for CSGWGGRGNEQFF.

On this clone: A much more abundant neighbour one base away suggests this may be a read error. The chain is built from TRBV9 and TRBJ1-2; the D gene is possibly TRBD1 (5 bases). This CDR3 spans 12 amino acids. V shed 0 bases and J shed 7 bases, with 7 bases lying between them. Germline V gives CDR1 SGDLS, CDR2 YYNGEE. CDR3 loop: CASSVGGGGYTF. The DNA for the CDR3 is TGTGCCAGCAGCGTAGGCGGGGGTGGCTACACCTTC.

This clone was seen a handful of times. This chain uses TRBV7-3 with TRBJ2-3, with 11 bases that match TRBD2. Germline V gene lookup returns CDR1 SGHTA and CDR2 FQGTGA. The CDR3 has 15 amino acids. J was trimmed by 3 bases and V by 6 bases; bases with no gene match: 5. CDR3 in amino acids: CASRLAGGPTDTQYF. CDR3 bases: TGTGCCAGCAGATTAGCGGGGGGGCCAACAGATACGCAGTATTTT.

This clone showed up just once. This chain uses TRBV30 with TRBJ1-2, with 9 nucleotides matching TRBD1. In germline, CDR1 is GTSNPN, CDR2 SVGIG (reference sequence). The CDR3 spans 14 residues. J was trimmed by 3 bases and V by 0 bases; bases with no gene match: 2. The CDR3 loop reads CAWSVWDRDYGYTF. CDR3 nucleotide sequence: TGTGCCTGGAGTGTATGGGACAGGGACTATGGCTACACCTTC.

The V and J genes are TRBV5-8 and TRBJ2-1, with 9 bases that match TRBD2. This CDR3 has 13 amino acids. V lost 5 bases and J lost 8; bases outside the gene matches: 5. Germline V CDR1 and CDR2: SGHTS, YDEGEE. The CDR3 loop is CASRARGGYEQFF. Written as DNA, the CDR3 is TGTGCCAGCAGGGCGCGGGGGGGGTATGAGCAGTTCTTC.